This T cell receptor beta chain came from a study of blood T cell repertoires in COVID-19. Study at large: COVID-19 samples, acute and convalescent, were from the United States, Italy and Spain. Nucleic acid was either cDNA or gDNA, and it came from T cells, B-cell-depleted T cells, or PBMCs.

CDR3 size: 15 residues. The germline V gene has CDR1 SEHNR and CDR2 FQNEAQ (reference sequence). The junction had 3 bases not matched to a gene; V was cut back by 2 bases and J by 1 base. Authors' data handling: Amplification of reference gene primers was used by the study to estimate nucleated cell counts. The assay was immunoSEQ multiplex PCR, and TCRdb's table has in-frame clones only and misses some. That table is the source of V, J and clone size, and D and trimming were worked out from the DNA. The table records over 250,000 clones, approximately 85% of them present only once. The sequenced sample was peripheral blood. The rearrangement joins TRBV7-9 to TRBJ2-3; 7 bases map to TRBD1. The sequence was obtained from a woman aged 65 to 85 with acute or convalescent COVID-19. CDR3 region: CASSLRQGGTDTQYF. In DNA, the CDR3 is TGTGCCAGCAGCTTACGCCAGGGGGGCACAGATACGCAGTATTTT.